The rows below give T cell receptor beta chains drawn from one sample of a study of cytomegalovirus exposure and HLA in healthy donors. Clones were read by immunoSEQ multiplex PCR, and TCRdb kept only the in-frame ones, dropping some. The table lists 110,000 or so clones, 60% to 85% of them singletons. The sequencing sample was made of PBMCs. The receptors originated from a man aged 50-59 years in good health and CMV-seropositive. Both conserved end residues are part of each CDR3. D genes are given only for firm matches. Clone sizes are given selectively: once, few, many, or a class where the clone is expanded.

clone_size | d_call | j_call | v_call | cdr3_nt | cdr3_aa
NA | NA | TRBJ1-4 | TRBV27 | TGTGCCAGCAGCCCCCAGGCGGGAGGGCTTAATGAAAAACTGTTTTTT | CASSPQAGGLNEKLFF
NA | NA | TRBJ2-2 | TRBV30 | TGTGCCTGGAGTGTACTCAACACCGGGGAGCTGTTTTTT | CAWSVLNTGELFF
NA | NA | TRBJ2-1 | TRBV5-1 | TGCGCCAGCAGCTCGGGCCGGCCCCCAGGGAGGTACAATGAGCAGTTCTTC | CASSSGRPPGRYNEQFF
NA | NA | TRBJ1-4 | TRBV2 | TGTGCCAGCAGTGTATTAGAACGTGAAAAACTGTTTTTT | CASSVLEREKLFF
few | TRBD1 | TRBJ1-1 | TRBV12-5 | TGTGCTAGTGGTCCCCGGGGGCAGGGGGCTCACACTGAAGCTTTCTTT | CASGPRGQGAHTEAFF
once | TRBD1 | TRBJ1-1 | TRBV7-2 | TGTGCCAGCAGCCCCTCGGGACAGACTTTTTCCGGAGCTTTCTTT | CASSPSGQTFSGAFF
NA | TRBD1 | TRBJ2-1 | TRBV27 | TGTGCCAGCAGTTCCGGGACAGGCCGTGGGGGGAATGAGCAGTTCTTC | CASSSGTGRGGNEQFF
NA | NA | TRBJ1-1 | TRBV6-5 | TGTGCCAGCAGTTCCCCCCGGGGGAACACTGAAGCTTTCTTT | CASSSPRGNTEAFF
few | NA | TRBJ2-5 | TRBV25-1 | TGTGCCAGCACCCGGGGACTCCAAGAGACCCAGTACTTC | CASTRGLQETQYF
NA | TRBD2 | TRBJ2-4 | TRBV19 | TGTGCCAGTAATTTCGGGGGAGGGAACATTCAGTACTTC | CASNFGGGNIQYF
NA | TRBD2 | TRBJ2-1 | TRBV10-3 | TGTGCCATCAAGGGGACTAGCGGGCGTAGCTCCTACAATGAGCAGTTCTTC | CAIKGTSGRSSYNEQFF
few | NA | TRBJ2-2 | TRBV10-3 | TGTGCCATCAGTGGCGCGGGGAGTAAAGCCGGGGAGCTGTTTTTT | CAISGAGSKAGELFF
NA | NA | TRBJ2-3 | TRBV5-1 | TGCGCCAGCAGCGTAGAGGGGGGGCGGACAGATACGCAGTATTTT | CASSVEGGRTDTQYF
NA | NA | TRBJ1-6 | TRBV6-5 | TGTGCCAGCAGTTACTTCAGGGCAAATTCACCCCTCCACTTT | CASSYFRANSPLHF
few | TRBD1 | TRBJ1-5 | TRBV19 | TGTGCCAGTAACGGTCGACAGGGCTTCCCACAGCCCCAGCATTTT | CASNGRQGFPQPQHF
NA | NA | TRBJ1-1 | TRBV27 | TGTGCCAGCAGCTCTGGACAGATAACTGAAGCTTTCTTT | CASSSGQITEAFF
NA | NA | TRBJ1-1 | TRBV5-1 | TGCGCCAGCAGCCCTCACTATAACACTGAAGCTTTCTTT | CASSPHYNTEAFF
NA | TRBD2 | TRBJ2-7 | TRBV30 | TGTGCCTGGTCAAACGGCTGGGGGGGGAGCGGCGAGCAGTACTTC | CAWSNGWGGSGEQYF
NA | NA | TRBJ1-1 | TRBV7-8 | TGTGCCAGCAGTCCACAGGGGAACACTGAAGCTTTCTTT | CASSPQGNTEAFF
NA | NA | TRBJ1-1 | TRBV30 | TGTGCCTGGAGGAGGACAGCAAACACTGAAGCTTTCTTT | CAWRRTANTEAFF
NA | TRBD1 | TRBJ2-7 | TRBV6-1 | TGTGCCAGCACCCGAGACACAGGGGGATACGAGCAGTACTTC | CASTRDTGGYEQYF
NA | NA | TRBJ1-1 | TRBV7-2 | TGTGCCAGCAGTCACCCCGGGACTGAAGCTTTCTTT | CASSHPGTEAFF
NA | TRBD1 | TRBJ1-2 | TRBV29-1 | TGCAGCGCCGAAGGGGACAGGGTGGGCGGCTACACCTTC | CSAEGDRVGGYTF
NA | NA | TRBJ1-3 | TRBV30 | TGTGCCTGGCAACTGTCCTCTGGAAACACCATATATTTT | CAWQLSSGNTIYF
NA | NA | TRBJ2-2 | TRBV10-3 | TGTGCCATCAATTCCGGGGGGCACACCGGGGAGCTGTTTTTT | CAINSGGHTGELFF
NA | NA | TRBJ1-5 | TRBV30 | TGTGCCCCTTATCAGCCCCAGCATTTT | CAPYQPQHF
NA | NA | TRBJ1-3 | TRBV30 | TGTGCCTGGAGTTCGACAGATTTCTCTGGAAACACCATATATTTT | CAWSSTDFSGNTIYF
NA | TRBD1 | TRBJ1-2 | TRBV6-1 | TGTGCCAGCAGGGGACAGGGAAGGGGTGGCTACACCTTC | CASRGQGRGGYTF
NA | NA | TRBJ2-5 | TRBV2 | TGTGCCAGCAGTGAGAGGCCAGGGTCGCAAGAGACCCAGTACTTC | CASSERPGSQETQYF
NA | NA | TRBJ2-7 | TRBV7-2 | TGTGCCAGCAGAACCCGCGCAACAGGCGCCTACGAGCAGTACTTC | CASRTRATGAYEQYF
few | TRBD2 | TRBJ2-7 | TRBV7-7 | TGTGCCAGCAGCCTCGAAGCGGGACCCTCCTACGAGCAGTACTTC | CASSLEAGPSYEQYF
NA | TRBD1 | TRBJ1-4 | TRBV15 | TGTGCCACCAGCAGAGATGCCGGGACAGGGAATGAAAAACTGTTTTTT | CATSRDAGTGNEKLFF
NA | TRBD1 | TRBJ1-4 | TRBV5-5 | TGTGCCAGCAGCTTTACAGGGGGAGGTGAAAAACTGTTTTTT | CASSFTGGGEKLFF
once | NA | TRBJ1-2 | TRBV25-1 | TGTGCCAGCAGTGAATCGCGAGGTCCAGGGGCACTAGGTCGAGGCTACACCTTC | CASSESRGPGALGRGYTF
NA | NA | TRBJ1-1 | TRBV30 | TGTGCCTGGAGTGGCCACAGTCAGACTGAAGCTTTCTTT | CAWSGHSQTEAFF
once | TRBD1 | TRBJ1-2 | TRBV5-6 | TGTGCCAGCAGCTTCCCGACAGGGAACTATGGCTACACCTTC | CASSFPTGNYGYTF